The TCR beta chain under discussion was sequenced for a study of cytomegalovirus exposure and HLA in healthy donors. General study points: With DRB1 most and HLA-C fewest, TCR association rates differed between HLA loci in a later analysis. Later on, an analysis tied 15,000 to 20,000 TCR beta sequences to HLA alleles at 0.05 false discovery rate.

Primers: 60 Vbeta forward and 13 Jbeta reverse. Clones were read by immunoSEQ multiplex PCR, and TCRdb kept only the in-frame ones, dropping some. The table lists over 150,000 clones, more than 75% of them singletons. The CDR3 is 16 residues long. Per the germline V gene, CDR1 is SGDLS and CDR2 is YYNGEE. Trimming removed 0 bases from V and 5 bases from J; junction bases left unmatched: 4. Regarding this clone: Its specificity is unknown.

Material: PBMCs. The genes are TRBV9 and TRBJ2-1, with 11 bases that match TRBD2. This receptor was identified in a woman in her thirties or forties in good health and CMV-seropositive. CDR3 coding DNA: TGTGCCAGCAGCGTAGAGCTAGCGGGAGGAAACAATGAGCAGTTCTTC. Translation gives CASSVELAGGNNEQFF.